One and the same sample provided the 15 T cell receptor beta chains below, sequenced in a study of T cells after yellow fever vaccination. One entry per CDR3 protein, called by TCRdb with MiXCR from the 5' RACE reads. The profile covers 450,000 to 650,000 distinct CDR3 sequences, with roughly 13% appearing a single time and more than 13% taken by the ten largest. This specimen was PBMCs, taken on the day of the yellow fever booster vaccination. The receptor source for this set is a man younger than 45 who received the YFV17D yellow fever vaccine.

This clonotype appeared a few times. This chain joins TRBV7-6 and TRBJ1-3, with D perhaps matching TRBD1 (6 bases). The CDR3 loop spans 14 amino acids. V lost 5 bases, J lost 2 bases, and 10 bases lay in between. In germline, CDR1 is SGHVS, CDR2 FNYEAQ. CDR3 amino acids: CASSQSGAGNTIYF. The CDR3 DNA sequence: TGTGCCAGCAGCCAATCAGGGGCTGGAAACACCATATATTTT.

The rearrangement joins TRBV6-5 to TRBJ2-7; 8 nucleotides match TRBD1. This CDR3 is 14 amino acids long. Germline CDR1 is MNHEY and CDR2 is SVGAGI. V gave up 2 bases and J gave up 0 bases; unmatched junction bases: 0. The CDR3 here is CASSYGQGSYEQYF. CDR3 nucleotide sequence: TGTGCCAGCAGTTACGGACAGGGCTCCTACGAGCAGTACTTC.

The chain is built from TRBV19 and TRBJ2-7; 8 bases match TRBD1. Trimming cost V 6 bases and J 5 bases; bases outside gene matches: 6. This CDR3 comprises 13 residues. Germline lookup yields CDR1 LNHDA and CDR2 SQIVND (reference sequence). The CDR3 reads CASSLRGLNEQYF. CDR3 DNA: TGTGCCAGTAGCCTCAGGGGGCTCAACGAGCAGTACTTC.

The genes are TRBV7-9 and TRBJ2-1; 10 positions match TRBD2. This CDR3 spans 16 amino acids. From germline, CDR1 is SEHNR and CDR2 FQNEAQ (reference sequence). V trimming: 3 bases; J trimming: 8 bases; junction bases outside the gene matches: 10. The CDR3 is CASSFRLAGPRDEQFF. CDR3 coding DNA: TGTGCCAGCAGCTTTAGACTAGCGGGTCCTCGAGATGAGCAGTTCTTC. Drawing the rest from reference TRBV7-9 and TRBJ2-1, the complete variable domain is DTGVSQNPRHKITKRGQNVTFRCDPISEHNRLYWYRQTLGQGPEFLTYFQNEAQLEKSRLLSDRFSAERPKGSFSTLEIQRTEQGDSAMYLCASSFRLAGPRDEQFFGPGTRLTVL.

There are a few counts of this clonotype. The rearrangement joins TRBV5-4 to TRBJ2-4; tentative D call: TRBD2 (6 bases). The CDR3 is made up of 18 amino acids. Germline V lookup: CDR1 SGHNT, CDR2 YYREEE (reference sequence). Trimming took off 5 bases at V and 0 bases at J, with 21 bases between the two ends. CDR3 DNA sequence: TGTGCCAGCAGAGGTTGGGGTTCTACGGGGGTAGCCAAAAACATTCAGTACTTC. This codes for CASRGWGSTGVAKNIQYF.

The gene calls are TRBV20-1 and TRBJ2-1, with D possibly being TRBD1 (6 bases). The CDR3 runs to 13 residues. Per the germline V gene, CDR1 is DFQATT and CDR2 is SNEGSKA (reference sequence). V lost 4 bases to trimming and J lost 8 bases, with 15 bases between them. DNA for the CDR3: TGCAGTGCTATTACAGGGAGCGTTGATGAGCAGTTCTTC. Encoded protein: CSAITGSVDEQFF.

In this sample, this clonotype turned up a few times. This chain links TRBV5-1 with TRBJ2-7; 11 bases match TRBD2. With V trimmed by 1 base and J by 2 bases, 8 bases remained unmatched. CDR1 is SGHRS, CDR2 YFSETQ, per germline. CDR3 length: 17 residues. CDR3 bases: TGCGCCAGCAGCTTGTACCCCGTAGCGGGAGGGACCTACGAGCAGTACTTC. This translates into CASSLYPVAGGTYEQYF.

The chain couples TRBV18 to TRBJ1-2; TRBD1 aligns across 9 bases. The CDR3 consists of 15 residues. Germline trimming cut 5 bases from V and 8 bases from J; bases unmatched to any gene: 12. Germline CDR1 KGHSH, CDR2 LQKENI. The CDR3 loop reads CASSSSVRDRDGYTF. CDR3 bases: TGTGCCAGCTCATCGAGCGTCCGGGACAGGGACGGCTACACCTTC.

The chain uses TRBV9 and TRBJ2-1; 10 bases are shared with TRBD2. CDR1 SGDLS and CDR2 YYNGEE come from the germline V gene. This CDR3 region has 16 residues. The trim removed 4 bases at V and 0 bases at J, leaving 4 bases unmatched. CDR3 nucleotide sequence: TGTGCCAGCAGCTCCCTAGCGGGAGCCTCCTACAATGAGCAGTTCTTC. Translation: CASSSLAGASYNEQFF.

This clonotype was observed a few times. CDR3 loop: CAISVMREATGELFF. The CDR3 DNA reads as TGTGCCATCAGTGTTATGCGGGAGGCCACCGGGGAGCTGTTTTTT. The chain uses TRBV10-3 and TRBJ2-2; 8 bases line up with TRBD2. CDR3 length: 15 residues. Germline V gene lookup returns CDR1 ENHRY and CDR2 SYGVKD. Trimming at V came to 4 bases and at J to 4 bases, leaving 5 bases not matched to a gene.

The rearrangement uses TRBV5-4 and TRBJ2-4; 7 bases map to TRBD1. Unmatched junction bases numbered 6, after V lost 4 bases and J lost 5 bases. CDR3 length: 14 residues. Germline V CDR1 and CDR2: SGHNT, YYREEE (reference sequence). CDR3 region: CASSHAGTENIQYF. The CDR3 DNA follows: TGTGCCAGCAGCCACGCCGGGACAGAAAACATTCAGTACTTC.

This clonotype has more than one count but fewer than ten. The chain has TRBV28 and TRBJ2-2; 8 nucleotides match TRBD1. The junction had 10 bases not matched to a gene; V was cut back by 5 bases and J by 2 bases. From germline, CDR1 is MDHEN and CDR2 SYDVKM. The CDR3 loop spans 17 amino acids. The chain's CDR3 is CASSLGQGVSNTGELFF. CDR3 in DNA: TGTGCCAGCAGTCTTGGACAGGGAGTCTCCAACACCGGGGAGCTGTTTTTT.

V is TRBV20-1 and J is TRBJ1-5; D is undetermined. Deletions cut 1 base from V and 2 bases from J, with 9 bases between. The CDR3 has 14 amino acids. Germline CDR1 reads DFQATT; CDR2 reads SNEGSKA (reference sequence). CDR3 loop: CSARGERGNQPQHF. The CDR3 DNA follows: TGCAGTGCTAGAGGGGAAAGGGGCAATCAGCCCCAGCATTTT.

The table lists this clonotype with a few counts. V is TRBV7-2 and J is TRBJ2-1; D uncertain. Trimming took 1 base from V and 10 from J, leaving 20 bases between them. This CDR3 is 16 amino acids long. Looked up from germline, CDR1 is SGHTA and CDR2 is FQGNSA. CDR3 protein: CASSLVGGAPGYEQFF. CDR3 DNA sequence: TGTGCCAGCAGCTTAGTGGGTGGTGCCCCCGGGTACGAGCAGTTCTTC.

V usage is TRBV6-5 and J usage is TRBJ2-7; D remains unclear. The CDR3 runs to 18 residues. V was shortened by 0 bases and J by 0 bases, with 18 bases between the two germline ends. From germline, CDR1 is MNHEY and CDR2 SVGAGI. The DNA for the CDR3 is TGTGCCAGCAGTTACTCGTATCTTCAGGTGGATAGCTCCTACGAGCAGTACTTC. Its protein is CASSYSYLQVDSSYEQYF.